The 21 T cell receptor beta chains below come from one sample, sequenced in a study of control samples from healthy donors and cancer patients (dated by TCRdb to 2018 to 2020). The library was obtained by the immunoSEQ multiplex PCR assay. TCRdb took over this immuneACCESS table, retaining in-frame rearrangements with V and J assigned. Such tables are incomplete; in checked studies, under half of the missing clones stem from an unresolved V gene, and the remainder is unexplained. Here the sample has about 130,000 clones; 80% to 95% occur a single time. The ten largest clones capture about 2.5% of the sample. The material sequenced was blood. The receptors come from a man aged 35 to 55 in good health.

The chain combines TRBV19 with TRBJ1-5; D not certain. CDR1 and CDR2 from the germline V gene are LNHDA and SQIVND (reference sequence). The CDR3 consists of 12 residues. The V end lost 3 bases, the J end lost 5 bases, and 5 bases lay between the germline ends. The CDR3 protein is CASSMRDQPQHF. The CDR3 DNA reads TGTGCCAGTAGTATGAGGGATCAGCCCCAGCATTTT.

The chain has TRBV9 and TRBJ1-3; D is possibly TRBD1 (6 bases). Trimming cost V 6 bases and J 0 bases, with 16 bases left between them. The germline gives CDR1 SGDLS, CDR2 YYNGEE. The CDR3 consists of 16 residues. CDR3 in amino acids: CASTPTGQHSGNTIYF. The CDR3 DNA follows: TGTGCCAGCACTCCTACAGGGCAACACTCTGGAAACACCATATATTTT.

The chain couples TRBV29-1 to TRBJ1-2; D is ambiguous. This CDR3 contains 16 residues. Trimming stripped 6 bases from V and 2 bases from J, with 22 bases between. The germline CDR1 and CDR2 sequences are SQVTM and ANQGSEA. DNA for the CDR3: TGCAGCGTCCCAATAGGGAGTGCGGGGAGGAACTATGGCTACACCTTC. Protein: CSVPIGSAGRNYGYTF.

The chain joins TRBV3-1 (or the pseudogene TRBV3-2) to TRBJ1-1, with D perhaps matching TRBD1 (5 bases). Looked up from germline, CDR1 is LGHDT and CDR2 is YNNKEL (reference sequence). The germline V and J ends were trimmed by 5 bases and 6 bases, with 10 bases remaining between them. The CDR3 contains 12 residues. The CDR3 sequence is CASSDSSPEAFF. In DNA form, the CDR3 reads TGTGCCAGCAGCGACAGTTCCCCTGAAGCTTTCTTT.

The chain combines TRBV9 with TRBJ2-2; D not resolved. The CDR3 has 14 amino acids. The germline CDR1 and CDR2 sequences are SGDLS and YYNGEE. Trimming pared 2 bases from V and 5 bases from J, leaving 10 bases between. The CDR3 sequence: CASSVPPDTGELFF. The DNA for the CDR3 is TGTGCCAGCAGCGTCCCCCCCGATACCGGGGAGCTGTTTTTT.

The chain's CDR3 is CASSYYISNQPQHF. Here the CDR3 DNA reads TGTGCCAGCAGCTATTATATTAGCAATCAGCCCCAGCATTTT. The V and J genes are TRBV6-6 and TRBJ1-5; no clear D. V dropped 6 bases and J dropped 0 bases, with 9 bases sitting between them. CDR1 MNHNY and CDR2 SVGAGI come from the germline V gene (reference sequence). The CDR3 contains 14 residues.

J is TRBJ2-2 and V is TRBV5-1; 11 bases are shared with TRBD1. Germline CDR1 is SGHRS and CDR2 is YFSETQ. The V and J ends lost 0 bases and 5 bases, in that order; junction bases with no gene match: 6. This CDR3 region has 17 residues. The CDR3 loop is CASSLAGQGARTGELFF. CDR3 coding DNA: TGCGCCAGCAGCTTGGCAGGACAGGGGGCGAGAACCGGGGAGCTGTTTTTT.

The chain couples TRBV19 to TRBJ1-1; D unresolved. V shed 8 bases and J shed 4 bases, with 17 bases lying between them. The CDR3 spans 14 residues. The germline CDR1 and CDR2 sequences are LNHDA and SQIVND (reference sequence). The CDR3 reads CASSPQGFGTEAFF. CDR3 nucleotides: TGTGCCAGTTCCCCCCAAGGGTTTGGCACTGAAGCTTTCTTT.

The gene calls are TRBV5-5 and TRBJ2-5; D is unclear. Germline CDR1 reads SGHKS; CDR2 reads YYEKEE (reference sequence). The CDR3 consists of 13 residues. V dropped 4 bases and J dropped 7 bases, with 14 bases sitting between them. The CDR3 region has the DNA TGTGCCAGCAGCGAGCAAGGACCACTGACCCAGTACTTC. Protein sequence: CASSEQGPLTQYF.

The chain joins TRBV28 to TRBJ1-1; D is possibly TRBD1 (6 bases). The CDR3 length is 13 residues. Germline assignment: CDR1 MDHEN and CDR2 SYDVKM. Trimming took off 6 bases at V and 1 base at J, with 9 bases between the two ends. The CDR3 region is CASRWGANTEAFF. The CDR3 coding sequence is TGTGCCAGCAGGTGGGGGGCGAACACTGAAGCTTTCTTT.

This clone was counted only a few times. The CDR3 is CASSIAEYNQPQHF. CDR3 nucleotides: TGTGCCAGTAGTATAGCAGAATACAATCAGCCCCAGCATTTT. This chain uses TRBV19 with TRBJ1-5, with unresolved D. The V end was cut by 1 base, the J end by 3 bases, with 7 bases between. Germline V gene data show CDR1 as LNHDA and CDR2 as SQIVND (reference sequence). This CDR3 region has 14 residues.

The chain carries TRBV30 and TRBJ1-5; D gene uncertain. The CDR3 has 15 residues. Between the trimmed V and J ends, which lost 0 bases and 0 bases, there was a span of 9 bases. Germline lookup yields CDR1 GTSNPN and CDR2 SVGIG (reference sequence). The CDR3 sequence: CAWSVGPRSNQPQHF. The DNA of the CDR3 is TGTGCCTGGAGTGTAGGGCCCCGTAGCAATCAGCCCCAGCATTTT. Using reference TRBV30 and TRBJ1-5 for the parts outside the CDR3, the full variable domain is SQTIHQWPATLVQPVGSPLSLECTVEGTSNPNLYWYRQAAGRGLQLLFYSVGIGQISSEVPQNLSASRPQDRQFILSSKKLLLSDSGFYLCAWSVGPRSNQPQHFGDGTRLSIL.

The chain couples TRBV6-1 to TRBJ1-3, with 8 bases lining up with TRBD1. With 2 bases clipped from V and 0 bases from J, the junction kept 3 bases outside the gene matches. The CDR3 contains 16 residues. CDR1 MNHNS and CDR2 SASEGT come from the germline V gene. The CDR3 DNA reads as TGTGCCAGCAGTGAACTTGGACAGGGCTCTGGAAACACCATATATTTT. Its protein is CASSELGQGSGNTIYF.

V is TRBV7-2 and J is TRBJ1-1, with D possibly matching TRBD1 (6 bases). The CDR3 is 15 amino acids. V dropped 4 bases and J dropped 10 bases, with 22 bases sitting between them. CDR1 is SGHTA, CDR2 FQGNSA, per germline. The CDR3 here is CASSSLPRQAGVAFF. The CDR3 nucleotides read TGTGCCAGCAGCTCGCTACCCAGACAGGCGGGGGTAGCTTTCTTT.

The genes are TRBV6-4 and TRBJ2-5; 9 bases fit TRBD1. This CDR3 region has 13 residues. V was clipped by 5 bases and J by 3 bases; unmatched bases: 1. Germline loops: CDR1 MRHNA, CDR2 SNTAGT. CDR3 coding DNA: TGTGCCAGCAGTCGACAGGGGGAAGAGACCCAGTACTTC. It specifies CASSRQGEETQYF.

J is TRBJ1-1 and V is TRBV7-9, with D possibly TRBD1 on 6 matching bases. Looked up from germline, CDR1 is SEHNR and CDR2 is FQNEAQ (reference sequence). The CDR3 spans 13 residues. With 5 bases removed from V and 6 bases from J, the gap between germline ends came to 13 bases. The CDR3 sequence is CASSPTGHPEAFF. Written as DNA, the CDR3 is TGTGCCAGCAGCCCGACGGGACACCCTGAAGCTTTCTTT.

The chain employs TRBV29-1 and TRBJ1-1; D unresolved. This CDR3 has 13 residues. Trimming stripped 6 bases from V and 1 base from J, with 12 bases between. CDR1 and CDR2 from the germline V gene are SQVTM and ANQGSEA. The CDR3 DNA is TGCAGCGTCATGGCAGTGAGGAACACTGAAGCTTTCTTT. Its translation is CSVMAVRNTEAFF.

The chain has TRBV9 and TRBJ1-1; D is undetermined. V dropped 1 base and J dropped 1 base, with 8 bases sitting between them. The CDR3 is 14 residues long. The germline V gene has CDR1 SGDLS and CDR2 YYNGEE. CDR3 DNA sequence: TGTGCCAGCAGCGTAAGCCCCCAGAACACTGAAGCTTTCTTT. The encoded protein is CASSVSPQNTEAFF.

The chain is built from TRBV5-6 and TRBJ2-7; possibly TRBD1 for D (5 bases). Trimming removed 0 bases from V and 6 bases from J, with 13 bases in between. Germline lookup yields CDR1 SGHDT and CDR2 YYEEEE. The CDR3 is 14 residues long. The CDR3 sequence is CASSLVPTGTEQYF. In DNA form, the CDR3 reads TGTGCCAGCAGCTTGGTCCCCACAGGTACCGAGCAGTACTTC. The variable domain in full, with the rest retrieved from reference TRBV5-6 and TRBJ2-7, is DAGVTQSPTHLIKTRGQQVTLRCSPKSGHDTVSWYQQALGQGPQFIFQYYEEEERQRGNFPDRFSGHQFPNYSSELNVNALLLGDSALYLCASSLVPTGTEQYFGPGTRLTVT.

The CDR3 nucleotides read TGTGCCAGCAGTTTTCTGCGGGCCGATCAGCCCCAGCATTTT. Translating it yields CASSFLRADQPQHF. This chain links TRBV28 with TRBJ1-5; no reliable D call. Trimming stripped 3 bases from V and 5 bases from J, with 11 bases between. CDR1 and CDR2 (germline): MDHEN, SYDVKM. The CDR3 has 14 residues.

The J gene is TRBJ1-4, the V gene TRBV4-1, with 7 bases that match TRBD1. Trimming took 0 bases from V and 4 from J; bases not matched to a gene: 8. The CDR3 loop spans 17 amino acids. Germline V gene lookup returns CDR1 MGHRA and CDR2 YSYEKL. The CDR3 sequence: CASSQDMVRQGNEKLFF. CDR3 in DNA: TGCGCCAGCAGCCAAGATATGGTACGACAGGGTAATGAAAAACTGTTTTTT.